A selection of T cell receptor beta chains follows, all from one sample in a study of blood T cell repertoires in COVID-19. Using immunoSEQ multiplex PCR, the repertoire was profiled, and TCRdb retains in-frame clones only, with some absent. The sample lists 200,000 or so clones, 75% to 90% occurring once. Material for sequencing was PBMCs or T cells enriched from blood (not recorded which). The receptor set was obtained from a woman between 35 and 50 years old with acute COVID-19. CDR3s include the opening cysteine and the closing phenylalanine or tryptophan. Each record gives: J gene, V gene, D gene, clone size, CDR3 protein, CDR3 DNA. D genes are given only for firm matches. A clone size is listed for some rows: how often the clone was seen (once, few, many), or a class if it is expanded.

J: TRBJ2-7
V: TRBV5-1
D: TRBD1
size: NA
CDR3: CASSLGQGAEQYF
DNA: TGCGCCAGCAGCTTGGGACAGGGGGCCGAGCAGTACTTC

J: TRBJ2-5
V: TRBV5-1
D: TRBD2
size: NA
CDR3: CASIPRGTSGYQETQYF
DNA: TGCGCCAGCATCCCCCGCGGGACTAGCGGATACCAAGAGACCCAGTACTTC

J: TRBJ2-7
V: TRBV27
D: TRBD1
size: NA
CDR3: CASWDRGREQYF
DNA: TGTGCCAGCTGGGACAGGGGGCGCGAGCAGTACTTC

J: TRBJ1-2
V: TRBV29-1
D: NA
size: NA
CDR3: CSVESAGYTF
DNA: TGCAGCGTGGAGTCGGCGGGCTACACCTTC

J: TRBJ2-2
V: TRBV6-5
D: NA
size: NA
CDR3: CASTLDRNTGELFF
DNA: TGTGCCAGCACCTTAGACAGGAACACCGGGGAGCTGTTTTTT

J: TRBJ1-2
V: TRBV5-1
D: NA
size: NA
CDR3: CASTPVGANYGYTF
DNA: TGCGCCAGCACCCCGGTCGGAGCGAACTATGGCTACACCTTC

J: TRBJ2-1
V: TRBV18
D: NA
size: few
CDR3: CASSFLQGSYNEQFF
DNA: TGTGCCAGCTCTTTCCTACAGGGCTCCTACAATGAGCAGTTCTTC

J: TRBJ2-1
V: TRBV19
D: NA
size: NA
CDR3: CASSILLGEAEQFF
DNA: TGTGCCAGTAGTATCTTACTAGGCGAGGCTGAGCAGTTCTTC

J: TRBJ1-4
V: TRBV7-6
D: TRBD1
size: NA
CDR3: CASSQTGDNEKLFF
DNA: TGTGCCAGCAGCCAGACAGGGGATAATGAAAAACTGTTTTTT

J: TRBJ1-1
V: TRBV15
D: NA
size: NA
CDR3: CATSREGRGTEAFF
DNA: TGTGCCACCAGCAGAGAGGGTCGGGGCACTGAAGCTTTCTTT

J: TRBJ2-1
V: TRBV12-5
D: TRBD1
size: NA
CDR3: CASGLRGSSYNEQFF
DNA: TGTGCTAGTGGTCTCAGGGGGTCTTCCTACAATGAGCAGTTCTTC

J: TRBJ1-3
V: TRBV11-2
D: TRBD1
size: NA
CDR3: CASSPRTGVSGNTIYF
DNA: TGTGCCAGCAGCCCCAGGACAGGGGTCTCTGGAAACACCATATATTTT

J: TRBJ1-1
V: TRBV10-3
D: NA
size: NA
CDR3: CAISGGGDEAFF
DNA: TGTGCCATCAGTGGGGGGGGAGATGAAGCTTTCTTT

J: TRBJ2-5
V: TRBV5-1
D: TRBD2
size: NA
CDR3: CASSPGTSGGLGGETQYF
DNA: TGCGCCAGCAGTCCCGGGACTAGCGGGGGCTTGGGAGGAGAGACCCAGTACTTC

J: TRBJ2-2
V: TRBV19
D: NA
size: NA
CDR3: CASKGSEGNTGELFF
DNA: TGTGCCAGTAAAGGTTCGGAGGGGAACACCGGGGAGCTGTTTTTT

J: TRBJ2-7
V: TRBV18
D: NA
size: NA
CDR3: CASSLRPGLRATNYEQYF
DNA: TGTGCCAGCTCACTCCGCCCGGGACTTCGGGCGACGAATTACGAGCAGTACTTC

J: TRBJ1-2
V: TRBV18
D: TRBD1
size: NA
CDR3: CASSPPDRGNYGYTF
DNA: TGTGCCAGCTCGCCACCCGACAGGGGGAACTATGGCTACACCTTC

J: TRBJ1-2
V: TRBV5-1
D: NA
size: NA
CDR3: CASSLDLVNYGYTF
DNA: TGCGCCAGCAGCTTGGACCTAGTTAACTATGGCTACACCTTC

J: TRBJ2-3
V: TRBV23-1
D: TRBD1
size: NA
CDR3: CASSQSLGQGEDTQYF
DNA: TGCGCCAGCAGTCAATCTTTAGGACAGGGGGAAGATACGCAGTATTTT

J: TRBJ1-2
V: TRBV6-2/TRBV6-3
D: TRBD1
size: many
CDR3: CASSKPGGSYYGYTF
DNA: TGTGCCAGCAGTAAACCAGGGGGGAGCTACTATGGCTACACCTTC

J: TRBJ1-1
V: TRBV20-1
D: NA
size: NA
CDR3: CSASGGDTEAFF
DNA: TGCAGTGCTAGTGGGGGGGATACTGAAGCTTTCTTT

J: TRBJ1-5
V: TRBV5-4
D: NA
size: NA
CDR3: CASSMSDSPNQPQHF
DNA: TGTGCCAGCAGCATGTCGGACAGCCCTAATCAGCCCCAGCATTTT

J: TRBJ1-2
V: TRBV4-3
D: TRBD1
size: NA
CDR3: CASSQEGQGEDGYTF
DNA: TGCGCCAGCAGCCAAGAAGGACAGGGGGAGGATGGCTACACCTTC

J: TRBJ1-3
V: TRBV7-9
D: NA
size: NA
CDR3: CASSPGNTIYF
DNA: TGTGCCAGCAGCCCCGGGAACACCATATATTTT

J: TRBJ1-4
V: TRBV5-1
D: NA
size: NA
CDR3: CASSLEGGRTEKLFF
DNA: TGCGCCAGCAGCTTGGAAGGGGGTAGGACGGAAAAACTGTTTTTT

J: TRBJ1-1
V: TRBV18
D: NA
size: NA
CDR3: CASSLSAAAEAFF
DNA: TGTGCCAGCTCGCTCTCCGCGGCAGCGGAAGCTTTCTTT

J: TRBJ1-6
V: TRBV11-2
D: TRBD1
size: NA
CDR3: CASREEGARNSPLHF
DNA: TGTGCCAGCAGGGAGGAGGGGGCGCGTAATTCACCCCTCCACTTT

J: TRBJ1-5
V: TRBV7-2
D: NA
size: NA
CDR3: CASSGRDRQPQHF
DNA: TGTGCCAGCAGCGGGAGAGACCGTCAGCCCCAGCATTTT

J: TRBJ2-1
V: TRBV25-1
D: TRBD2
size: NA
CDR3: CASSEMRAGGTYNEQFF
DNA: TGTGCCAGCAGTGAAATGAGAGCGGGGGGAACCTACAATGAGCAGTTCTTC

J: TRBJ2-2
V: TRBV5-1
D: NA
size: NA
CDR3: CASSGGGADTGELFF
DNA: TGCGCCAGCTCCGGAGGGGGCGCAGACACCGGGGAGCTGTTTTTT

J: TRBJ2-1
V: TRBV4-1
D: NA
size: NA
CDR3: CASSAGPRAPYNEQFF
DNA: TGCGCCAGCAGCGCGGGACCGAGGGCCCCCTACAATGAGCAGTTCTTC

J: TRBJ1-5
V: TRBV13
D: TRBD1
size: NA
CDR3: CASSLGTGNQPQHF
DNA: TGTGCCAGCAGCCTGGGGACAGGCAATCAGCCCCAGCATTTT

J: TRBJ1-2
V: TRBV24-1
D: NA
size: NA
CDR3: CATNTSPGAGYTF
DNA: TGTGCCACCAATACCAGCCCGGGTGCTGGCTACACCTTC

J: TRBJ2-1
V: TRBV5-1
D: TRBD2
size: NA
CDR3: CASSLTGGYNEQFF
DNA: TGCGCCAGCAGCTTAACGGGAGGGTACAATGAGCAGTTCTTC

J: TRBJ1-3
V: TRBV9
D: NA
size: NA
CDR3: CASSVGQNGNTIYF
DNA: TGTGCCAGCAGCGTTGGGCAGAATGGAAACACCATATATTTT

J: TRBJ1-3
V: TRBV19
D: TRBD1
size: few
CDR3: CASLPGTGGSGNTIYF
DNA: TGTGCCAGCCTACCCGGGACAGGGGGATCTGGAAACACCATATATTTT

J: TRBJ2-1
V: TRBV18
D: TRBD2
size: NA
CDR3: CASSPWTSGGPYNEQFF
DNA: TGTGCCAGCTCACCTTGGACTAGCGGGGGGCCTTACAATGAGCAGTTCTTC

J: TRBJ1-1
V: TRBV3-1/TRBV3-2
D: NA
size: NA
CDR3: CASSQDRFPEAFF
DNA: TGTGCCAGCAGCCAAGATCGGTTTCCTGAAGCTTTCTTT

J: TRBJ2-2
V: TRBV9
D: TRBD2
size: NA
CDR3: CASSPRLAGAMNTGELFF
DNA: TGTGCCAGCAGCCCACGACTAGCGGGGGCTATGAACACCGGGGAGCTGTTTTTT

J: TRBJ1-1
V: TRBV7-8
D: NA
size: NA
CDR3: CASSLAGVGNTEAFF
DNA: TGTGCCAGCAGCTTAGCGGGTGTGGGCAACACTGAAGCTTTCTTT

J: TRBJ1-1
V: TRBV19
D: TRBD1
size: NA
CDR3: CASSIYPTGGRTEAFF
DNA: TGTGCCAGTAGTATCTACCCGACAGGGGGCCGAACTGAAGCTTTCTTT

J: TRBJ2-1
V: TRBV7-3
D: TRBD2
size: NA
CDR3: CASSQEGGLAYNEQFF
DNA: TGTGCCAGCAGCCAAGAGGGGGGACTAGCTTACAATGAGCAGTTCTTC